The entry below gives a single TCR beta chain sequence along with its context. The antigen is unknown. Some clones are missing from TCRdb's copy, which holds only in-frame ones; the method was immunoSEQ multiplex PCR. The sample includes about 48,000 clones, about 88% of them seen just once. The data belong to a study of OX40 agonist ivuxolimab in advanced cancers. Overall study context: The group had a mean age of roughly 56 years, ranged from about 23 to 85, and was 80% to 85% male.

Trimming took off 7 bases at V and 3 bases at J, with 12 bases between the two ends. This CDR3 comprises 12 residues. Looked up from germline, CDR1 is SQVTM and CDR2 is ANQGSEA. Study findings and constraints: CD8+ T cells showed, on average, more clonal expansion than CD4+ cells.

Material: CD4+ or CD8+ T cells sorted from blood, obtained in a trial of the OX40 agonist ivuxolimab. The chain employs TRBV29-1 and TRBJ1-2; D uncertain. The source of this sequence is an adult with an advanced solid tumor such as melanoma, head and neck, liver or kidney cancer. CDR3 nucleotides: TGCAGCGCGCGGACGGACTACTATGGCTACACCTTC. Translation gives CSARTDYYGYTF.